Sequencing of this T cell receptor (beta chain) was carried out in a study of blood T cell repertoires in COVID-19. Study context: Sources were T cells, B-cell-depleted T cells, or PBMCs; the material itself was cDNA or gDNA.

This clone was picked up one time. Germline V gene sequence: CDR1 SGHTA, CDR2 FQGNSA. Trimming took off 5 bases at V and 7 bases at J, with 15 bases between the two ends. CDR3 length equals 14 residues. Using immunoSEQ multiplex PCR, the repertoire was profiled, and TCRdb retains in-frame clones only, with some absent. This table holds roughly 25,000 clones, 80% to 90% found once. Sequencing was performed on peripheral blood. This receptor was obtained from an elderly woman with acute or convalescent COVID-19. The chain combines TRBV7-2 with TRBJ1-5, with a possible D match to TRBD1 (5 bases). CDR3: CASSEQRGRQPQHF. The DNA for the CDR3 is TGTGCCAGCAGCGAGCAAAGGGGTCGGCAGCCCCAGCATTTT.